What follows are 32 T cell receptor beta chains derived from one specimen sequenced in a study of OX40 agonist ivuxolimab in advanced cancers. Method: immunoSEQ multiplex PCR; TCRdb's copy keeps in-frame clones and lacks some. The profile shows 25,000 to 35,000 clones, less than 90% of them singletons. This specimen was CD4+ or CD8+ T cells sorted from blood, taken in a trial of the OX40 agonist ivuxolimab. Every receptor here comes from an adult with an advanced solid tumor such as melanoma, head and neck, liver or kidney cancer.

The chain carries TRBV6-4 and TRBJ1-5, with a weak D call TRBD1 (5 bases). Trimming took off 3 bases at V and 4 bases at J, with 7 bases between the two ends. The CDR3 contains 13 residues. The germline CDR1 and CDR2 sequences are MRHNA and SNTAGT. The CDR3 DNA sequence: TGTGCCAGCAGTGAACAGGAAAATCAGCCCCAGCATTTT. Its protein product is CASSEQENQPQHF.

The V and J genes are TRBV5-1 and TRBJ1-1, with D perhaps matching TRBD1 (5 bases). V shed 4 bases and J shed 12 bases, with 16 bases lying between them. The CDR3 has 12 residues. Germline lookup yields CDR1 SGHRS and CDR2 YFSETQ. CDR3 DNA: TGCGCCAGCAGCACATCAGGGAGTTCAACTTTCTTT. It is translated as CASSTSGSSTFF.

The chain recombines TRBV13 with TRBJ1-1, with 9 nucleotides matching TRBD1. Germline CDR1 and CDR2: PRHDT and FYEKMQ (reference sequence). V was pared by 5 bases and J by 0 bases, with 10 bases of the junction left unmatched. This CDR3 has 17 residues. CDR3 coding DNA: TGTGCCAGCAGCGTAAGGGACAGGGTTAGTGTGAACACTGAAGCTTTCTTT. Protein: CASSVRDRVSVNTEAFF.

The gene calls are TRBV7-2 and TRBJ1-4; possibly TRBD1 for D (5 bases). The CDR3 consists of 15 residues. The germline CDR1 and CDR2 sequences are SGHTA and FQGNSA. Trimming removed 1 base at V and 3 bases at J, with 9 bases between. The chain's CDR3 is CASSLGGEANEKLFF. The CDR3 DNA reads as TGTGCCAGCAGCTTAGGAGGGGAGGCTAATGAAAAACTGTTTTTT.

By share of the sample, this clone is medium-sized (0.01 to 0.1%). The gene calls are TRBV7-9 and TRBJ2-7, with D hard to call. The CDR3 is 12 residues long. CDR1 is SEHNR, CDR2 FQNEAQ, per germline (reference sequence). Trimming removed 3 bases from V and 2 bases from J, with 5 bases in between. In nucleotides, the CDR3 is TGTGCCAGCAGCTTTTCACCCTACGAGCAGTACTTC. It specifies CASSFSPYEQYF.

The chain combines TRBV29-1 with TRBJ1-2; D is undetermined. Looked up from germline, CDR1 is SQVTM and CDR2 is ANQGSEA. Trimming removed 4 bases at V and 2 bases at J, with 8 bases between. The CDR3 loop spans 12 amino acids. The CDR3 sequence: CSVVFSNYGYTF. CDR3 bases: TGCAGCGTTGTATTTAGCAACTATGGCTACACCTTC.

The chain couples TRBV2 to TRBJ1-5; 8 bases fit TRBD1. V trimming: 7 bases; J trimming: 3 bases; junction bases outside the gene matches: 8. The length of the CDR3 is 15 residues. Germline V gives CDR1 SNHLY, CDR2 FYNNEI. The CDR3 DNA follows: TGTGCCAGCAACGGCAGGGGGCAAGTCAATCAGCCCCAGCATTTT. Residues: CASNGRGQVNQPQHF.

The chain recombines TRBV6-6 with TRBJ2-7; maybe TRBD2 (5 bases). This CDR3 has 11 residues. Trimming removed 11 bases from V and 4 bases from J, with 12 bases in between. Germline V CDR1 and CDR2: MNHNY, SVGAGI (reference sequence). The CDR3: CAVIGEYEQYF. CDR3 DNA sequence: TGTGCCGTCATCGGGGAATACGAGCAGTACTTC.

The CDR3 nucleotides are TGTGCCAGCAGCTTAGGGGGACAGGGGGCGTATAGGACTGAAGCTTTCTTT. It translates to CASSLGGQGAYRTEAFF. V is TRBV11-2 and J is TRBJ1-1; 12 positions match TRBD1. The CDR3 contains 17 residues. Unmatched junction bases numbered 8, after V lost 1 base and J lost 5 bases. Germline V gives CDR1 SGHAT, CDR2 FQNNGV.

The chain carries TRBV29-1 and TRBJ2-7; TRBD2 is a possible D gene (6 bases). Trimming pared 0 bases from V and 0 bases from J, leaving 12 bases between. Germline V gives CDR1 SQVTM, CDR2 ANQGSEA. The CDR3 runs 15 residues. The CDR3 sequence is CSVEDPAGISYEQYF. The CDR3 DNA is TGCAGCGTTGAAGACCCAGCGGGTATCTCCTACGAGCAGTACTTC.

J is TRBJ2-1 and V is TRBV15; D may correspond to TRBD1 or TRBD2 (5 bases each). Germline V gene sequence: CDR1 LNHNV, CDR2 YYDKDF (reference sequence). The CDR3 is 14 amino acids. The germline V and J ends were trimmed by 5 bases and 5 bases, with 13 bases remaining between them. In DNA, the CDR3 is TGTGCCACCAGCCCTCGTCGGGGACACAATGAGCAGTTCTTC. This codes for CATSPRRGHNEQFF.

This chain uses TRBV6-5 with TRBJ2-2; D remains unclear. The germline V gene encodes CDR1 MNHEY and CDR2 SVGAGI. The CDR3 runs to 14 residues. Trimming removed 0 bases at V and 6 bases at J, with 8 bases between. The CDR3 coding sequence is TGTGCCAGCAGTTACTCGAATAGCCCCGGGGAGCTGTTTTTT. Its protein is CASSYSNSPGELFF.

The chain employs TRBV15 and TRBJ2-1; tentative D call: TRBD2 (5 bases). Germline V lookup: CDR1 LNHNV, CDR2 YYDKDF (reference sequence). The CDR3 is made up of 13 amino acids. V was clipped by 8 bases and J by 3 bases, with 11 bases between them. CDR3 nucleotide sequence: TGTGCCACCGACATAGAGGGCTACAATGAGCAGTTCTTC. Amino acids: CATDIEGYNEQFF.

V is TRBV28 and J is TRBJ2-5; 8 bases map to TRBD2. The CDR3 is 16 residues long. CDR1 MDHEN and CDR2 SYDVKM come from the germline V gene. V trimming: 4 bases; J trimming: 1 base; junction bases outside the gene matches: 8. The CDR3 coding sequence is TGTGCCAGCAGTTCATCCGCGGGGGGCCTCCAAGAGACCCAGTACTTC. It is translated as CASSSSAGGLQETQYF.

The gene calls are TRBV7-9 and TRBJ2-1; 13 positions agree with TRBD2. Trimming removed 3 bases from V and 9 bases from J; junction bases left unmatched: 5. The CDR3 consists of 15 residues. Germline loops: CDR1 SEHNR, CDR2 FQNEAQ (reference sequence). The CDR3 sequence is CASSFGTSGKVEQFF. The CDR3 DNA is TGTGCCAGCAGCTTCGGGACTAGCGGGAAGGTTGAGCAGTTCTTC.

The chain combines TRBV6-5 with TRBJ2-2; D unclear. The CDR3 consists of 15 residues. Looked up from germline, CDR1 is MNHEY and CDR2 is SVGAGI. Trimming took off 0 bases at V and 2 bases at J, with 7 bases between the two ends. CDR3 DNA sequence: TGTGCCAGCAGTTACTCGATCACCAACACCGGGGAGCTGTTTTTT. Translating gives CASSYSITNTGELFF.

The V call is TRBV9, the J call TRBJ1-5; D possibly corresponds to TRBD1 (6 bases). Germline V gene data show CDR1 as SGDLS and CDR2 as YYNGEE. Trimming took off 4 bases at V and 2 bases at J, with 13 bases between the two ends. CDR3 length: 15 residues. The CDR3 region has the DNA TGTGCCAGCAGCTCGGGACACCGCGGCAATCAGCCCCAGCATTTT. As protein: CASSSGHRGNQPQHF.

The J gene is TRBJ2-1, the V gene TRBV6-5; D unclear. Trimming removed 5 bases from V and 8 bases from J, with 7 bases in between. Germline assignment: CDR1 MNHEY and CDR2 SVGAGI. The CDR3 has 11 residues. The CDR3 sequence is CASSGWDEQFF. The CDR3 bases are TGTGCCAGCAGTGGGTGGGATGAGCAGTTCTTC.

This clone was observed once. The chain combines TRBV10-2 with TRBJ2-7; D perhaps matches TRBD2 (5 bases). The germline V gene encodes CDR1 WSHSY and CDR2 SAAADI. The CDR3 length is 13 residues. Trimming took off 3 bases at V and 0 bases at J, with 6 bases between the two ends. The CDR3 coding sequence is TGCGCCAGCAGTGATGGGAGCTCCTACGAGCAGTACTTC. This sequence encodes CASSDGSSYEQYF.

This clone was detected only a few times. The V call is TRBV5-8, the J call TRBJ2-7; TRBD2 agrees at 7 bases. V was clipped by 0 bases and J by 4 bases; unmatched bases: 4. This CDR3 spans 14 amino acids. The germline CDR1 and CDR2 sequences are SGHTS and YDEGEE. The CDR3 nucleotides read TGTGCCAGCAGCTTGGCCCTAGCGGATTACGAGCAGTACTTC. This sequence encodes CASSLALADYEQYF.

This rearrangement joins TRBV6-5 to TRBJ1-2; possibly TRBD1 for D (6 bases). The CDR3 has 14 residues. Germline V gene sequence: CDR1 MNHEY, CDR2 SVGAGI. Trimming shortened V by 10 bases and J by 5 bases, and 20 bases separated the two germline ends. This chain's CDR3 is CATAIIGGDYGYTF. CDR3 sequence (DNA): TGTGCCACCGCTATTATTGGGGGCGATTATGGCTACACCTTC.

This clone was seen more than once but under ten times. The chain carries TRBV7-9 and TRBJ2-2; no clear D. Trimming took 5 bases from V and 8 from J, leaving 12 bases between them. Germline V gives CDR1 SEHNR, CDR2 FQNEAQ (reference sequence). The CDR3 length is 13 residues. The CDR3 protein is CASSQKGLGELFF. Written as DNA, the CDR3 is TGTGCCAGCAGCCAGAAAGGCTTAGGGGAGCTGTTTTTT.

This chain joins TRBV7-8 and TRBJ1-3; D call uncertain. The germline V gene encodes CDR1 SGHVS and CDR2 FQNEAQ. The length of the CDR3 is 13 residues. Trimming cost V 5 bases and J 0 bases, with 5 bases left between them. The CDR3 protein is CASSGPSGNTIYF. CDR3 DNA: TGTGCCAGCAGCGGGCCCTCTGGAAACACCATATATTTT. Filled out from reference TRBV7-8 and TRBJ1-3, the complete variable domain reads GAGVSQSPRYKVAKRGQDVALRCDPISGHVSLFWYQQALGQGPEFLTYFQNEAQLDKSGLPSDRFFAERPEGSVSTLKIQRTQQEDSAVYLCASSGPSGNTIYFGEGSWLTVV.

This clone was recorded a few times. The chain joins TRBV10-3 to TRBJ1-5; no firm D call. This CDR3 has 14 residues. V was pared by 2 bases and J by 3 bases, with 8 bases between. Germline CDR1 reads ENHRY; CDR2 reads SYGVKD. In DNA, the CDR3 is TGTGCCATCAGTGAGACCAGGACCAATCAGCCCCAGCATTTT. Its translation is CAISETRTNQPQHF.

V and J are TRBV5-1 and TRBJ1-2; unclear D gene. CDR3 size: 15 residues. Germline V gives CDR1 SGHRS, CDR2 YFSETQ. The ends were cut back, 7 bases at V and 0 bases at J, with 16 bases in the middle. As DNA, the CDR3 is TGCGCCAGCGGATACTACAGAGAGTCTAACTATGGCTACACCTTC. Residues: CASGYYRESNYGYTF.

The gene calls are TRBV2 and TRBJ2-7; D is ambiguous. The V gene lost 3 bases and the J gene lost 0 bases, with 6 bases spanning the gap. The CDR3 is made up of 13 amino acids. Germline CDR1 reads SNHLY; CDR2 reads FYNNEI. CDR3 in amino acids: CASSDYSSYEQYF. Written as DNA, the CDR3 is TGTGCCAGCAGTGACTACAGCTCCTACGAGCAGTACTTC.

The rearrangement joins TRBV9 to TRBJ2-3; TRBD1 or TRBD2 may be the D gene (5 bases each). The CDR3 is 15 amino acids. The germline CDR1 and CDR2 sequences are SGDLS and YYNGEE. Trimming removed 0 bases at V and 3 bases at J, with 11 bases between. The CDR3 spells CASSVALRGTDTQYF. DNA for the CDR3: TGTGCCAGCAGCGTAGCCCTGAGGGGTACAGATACGCAGTATTTT.

A remark on this clone: Other DNA sequences of this sample code for an identical CDR3. The chain carries TRBV9 and TRBJ2-7; TRBD1 matches at 10 bases. CDR1 is SGDLS and CDR2 is YYNGEE in the germline V gene. The CDR3 has 13 amino acids. J was trimmed by 3 bases and V by 3 bases; bases with no gene match: 0. For the CDR3, the DNA is TGTGCCAGCAGCGGGGACAGGGGCTACGAGCAGTACTTC. Translated: CASSGDRGYEQYF. Drawing the rest from reference TRBV9 and TRBJ2-7, the complete variable domain is DSGVTQTPKHLITATGQRVTLRCSPRSGDLSVYWYQQSLDQGLQFLIQYYNGEERAKGNILERFSAQQFPDLHSELNLSSLELGDSALYFCASSGDRGYEQYFGPGTRLTVT.

The V and J genes are TRBV27 and TRBJ2-1; D possibly uses TRBD1 or TRBD2 (5 bases each). Between the trimmed V and J ends, which lost 2 bases and 1 base, there was a span of 6 bases. CDR1 and CDR2 (germline): MNHEY, SMNVEV (reference sequence). The length of the CDR3 is 14 residues. The CDR3 spells CASSLGTSYNEQFF. The CDR3, as DNA: TGTGCCAGCAGTTTAGGGACGTCCTACAATGAGCAGTTCTTC.

The rearrangement uses TRBV7-9 and TRBJ2-7; 7 bases map to TRBD1. CDR1 and CDR2 (germline): SEHNR, FQNEAQ (reference sequence). This CDR3 spans 17 amino acids. V lost 2 bases and J lost 3; bases outside the gene matches: 13. The CDR3 DNA reads TGTGCCAGCAGCTTAATCCAACAGACAGGGTTCCTCTACGAGCAGTACTTC. This sequence encodes CASSLIQQTGFLYEQYF.

The rearrangement uses TRBV5-1 and TRBJ2-7; unclear D gene. CDR3 length: 11 amino acids. V lost 2 bases to trimming and J lost 6 bases, with 6 bases between them. Germline lookup yields CDR1 SGHRS and CDR2 YFSETQ. CDR3 in DNA: TGCGCCAGCAGCTTATATTCCGAGCAGTACTTC. Protein sequence: CASSLYSEQYF.

The chain combines TRBV28 with TRBJ2-7; perhaps TRBD2 as D (5 bases). Trimming left V 3 bases short and J 6 bases short, with 18 bases between. The CDR3 totals 15 residues. Looked up from germline, CDR1 is MDHEN and CDR2 is SYDVKM. As DNA, the CDR3 is TGTGCCAGCAGTTTCCCATTGCGCGGCGGGCCCGAGCAGTACTTC. It encodes CASSFPLRGGPEQYF.